The T cell receptor (beta chain) described here comes from a study of CD8+CD57+ T cells in acquired aplastic anemia. Study-wide background: When averaged, DNA from sorted CD4+ and CD8+ cells came to approximately 3 ug.

It was patients with CD8+CD57+ cell expansion by flow cytometry who were chosen for sequencing. Prior therapy had not been administered to any patient at the time of blood sampling. Genomic DNA was employed as the template in profiling TCR beta VDJ and CDR3. TCRdb re-called the reads through MiXCR, storing one row per CDR3 protein. The sample has 300,000 or so distinct CDR3 sequences, roughly 53% seen once. This clonotype was counted ten times or more. Per germline, CDR1 SGHVS and CDR2 FQNEAQ. The CDR3 runs to 11 residues. V lost 4 bases and J lost 6, with 6 bases in between. Input material: sorted CD4+, CD8+, or CD8+CD57+ T cells (not recorded which) from PBMCs. The source is a human donor with aplastic anemia. V usage is TRBV7-8 and J usage is TRBJ2-5, with D uncertain. CDR3 protein: CASSWAQTQYF. CDR3 DNA sequence: TGTGCCAGCAGCTGGGCCCAGACCCAGTACTTC.